This TCR beta chain was sequenced during a study of T cell responses to AZD1222 COVID-19 vaccine. Study-level results: Repertoires were obtained solely post-peak T cell response. Clonal diversity was possibly underestimated; the donors were predominantly white British and more often female. Regions 160-218 and 743-854 held dominance among vaccine-associated CD4 TCRs, which spanned spike.

As for this clone: The antigen remains undetermined.

Measured with immunoSEQ multiplex PCR; TCRdb has only the in-frame clones, and not every one. The sample lists about 150,000 clones; about 93% were seen once. This sequence was found in an adult in good health. The source material was peripheral blood, sampled on day 0 of AZD1222 vaccination.

CDR3 DNA sequence: TGTGCCAGCAGTCCGATAGCGGGAGAGTCCGGGGAGCTGTTTTTT. This translates into CASSPIAGESGELFF. The V gene is TRBV27, the J gene TRBJ2-2; 9 bases align to TRBD2. The CDR3 extends over 15 amino acids. The germline gives CDR1 MNHEY, CDR2 SMNVEV (reference sequence). The trim removed 5 bases at V and 6 bases at J, leaving 7 bases unmatched.